What follows are 6 T cell receptor beta chains derived from one specimen sequenced in a study of cytomegalovirus exposure and HLA in healthy donors. The repertoire was sequenced with immunoSEQ multiplex PCR; TCRdb's copy has only in-frame clones and lacks some. The sample holds around 250,000 clones, around 89% seen once. The sample consisted of PBMCs. These receptor sequences come from a young woman in good health and CMV-seronegative.

The V call is TRBV7-9, the J call TRBJ1-5; D may be TRBD1 (5 bases). From germline, CDR1 is SEHNR and CDR2 FQNEAQ (reference sequence). Between the trimmed V and J ends, which lost 4 bases and 2 bases, there was a span of 9 bases. The CDR3 contains 14 residues. The chain's CDR3 is CASSSGGGNQPQHF. CDR3 DNA sequence: TGTGCCAGCAGCTCCGGGGGGGGCAATCAGCCCCAGCATTTT.

The rearrangement links TRBV21-1 to TRBJ2-5; no check of the table's D call, TRBD2, against the DNA was made. TRBV21-1 is shown as a pseudogene. The CDR3 loop spans 13 amino acids. CDR3 nucleotide sequence: TGTGCCAGCAGCTCCAGACCGCGGGAGACCCAGTACTTC. Protein: CASSSRPRETQYF.

The chain has TRBV5-4 and TRBJ1-6, with D maybe TRBD1 (5 bases). Deletions cut 4 bases from V and 0 bases from J, with 14 bases between. The germline V gene has CDR1 SGHNT and CDR2 YYREEE (reference sequence). This CDR3 region has 17 residues. The CDR3 sequence: CASSPTRADSYNSPLHF. CDR3 in DNA: TGTGCCAGCAGCCCCACCAGGGCCGACTCCTATAATTCACCCCTCCACTTT. The full variable domain, completed using reference TRBV5-4 and TRBJ1-6, is ETGVTQSPTHLIKTRGQQVTLRCSSQSGHNTVSWYQQALGQGPQFIFQYYREEENGRGNFPPRFSGLQFPNYSSELNVNALELDDSALYLCASSPTRADSYNSPLHFGNGTRLTVT.

In nucleotides, the CDR3 is TGTGCCAGCAGCCCGTCCTCTACCAGGAATAGCTATGGCTACACCTTC. The encoded protein is CASSPSSTRNSYGYTF. This chain connects TRBV9 to TRBJ1-2; D unclear. The CDR3 is 16 residues long. Looked up from germline, CDR1 is SGDLS and CDR2 is YYNGEE. The V and J ends lost 4 bases and 4 bases respectively, with 20 bases between them.

V and J are TRBV28 and TRBJ2-2; D not resolved. The V gene lost 8 bases and the J gene lost 4 bases, with 8 bases spanning the gap. Germline CDR1 is MDHEN and CDR2 is SYDVKM. CDR3 size: 12 residues. Here the CDR3 reads CASATGTGELFF. The CDR3 DNA follows: TGTGCCAGCGCAACCGGCACCGGGGAGCTGTTTTTT.

The chain employs TRBV2 and TRBJ1-2, with 8 positions matching TRBD1. This CDR3 has 14 residues. The V segment lost 7 bases and the J segment 8 bases; nucleotides outside the gene matches: 12. Per germline, CDR1 SNHLY and CDR2 FYNNEI. The CDR3 sequence: CASIGQQGAGGYTF. The CDR3 nucleotides are TGTGCCAGCATTGGACAGCAGGGGGCGGGCGGCTACACCTTC.